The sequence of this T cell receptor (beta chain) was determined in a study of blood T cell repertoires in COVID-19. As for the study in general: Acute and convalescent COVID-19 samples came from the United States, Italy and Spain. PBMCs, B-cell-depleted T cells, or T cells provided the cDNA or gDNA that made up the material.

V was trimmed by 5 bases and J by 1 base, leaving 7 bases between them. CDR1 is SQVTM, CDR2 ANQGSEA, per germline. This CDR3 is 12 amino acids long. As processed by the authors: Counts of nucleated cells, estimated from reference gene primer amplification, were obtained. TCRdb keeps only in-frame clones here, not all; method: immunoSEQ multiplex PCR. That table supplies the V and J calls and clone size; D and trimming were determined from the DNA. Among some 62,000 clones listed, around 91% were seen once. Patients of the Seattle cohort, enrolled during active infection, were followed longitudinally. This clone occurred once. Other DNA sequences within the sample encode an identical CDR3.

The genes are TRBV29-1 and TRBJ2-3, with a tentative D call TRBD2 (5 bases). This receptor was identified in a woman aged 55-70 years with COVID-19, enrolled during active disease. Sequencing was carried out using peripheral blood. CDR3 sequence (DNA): TGCAGCGTTTCCGGGGGCACAGATACGCAGTATTTT. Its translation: CSVSGGTDTQYF.